The next 9 T cell receptor beta chains were all read from a single sample in a study of T cell responses to AZD1222 COVID-19 vaccine. Produced via immunoSEQ multiplex PCR; TCRdb's table is partial and in-frame only. The table records about 83,000 clones, about 82% of them present only once. This sample comprised peripheral blood, obtained on day 0 of AZD1222 vaccination. The receptors shown here come from an adult in good health.

This chain links TRBV3-1 (or the pseudogene TRBV3-2) with TRBJ2-1, with unresolved D. This CDR3 is 13 amino acids long. Per the germline V gene, CDR1 is LGHDT and CDR2 is YNNKEL (reference sequence). The V end was cut by 0 bases, the J end by 13 bases, with 13 bases between. The CDR3 region is CASSQDQKGLQFF. In DNA, the CDR3 is TGTGCCAGCAGCCAAGATCAGAAGGGCCTTCAGTTCTTC.

This clone came up a few times. This rearrangement joins TRBV5-6 to TRBJ1-2; tentative D call: TRBD1 (5 bases). The CDR3 extends over 14 amino acids. Germline-derived CDR1 and CDR2 are SGHDT and YYEEEE. V lost 2 bases and J 7 bases, leaving 15 bases between the germline ends. This CDR3 reads CASSFVGPAAGYTF. In DNA, the CDR3 is TGTGCCAGCAGCTTCGTGGGACCCGCGGCTGGCTACACCTTC.

The J gene is TRBJ2-6, the V gene TRBV7-9; D gene uncertain. The CDR3 runs to 16 residues. V was pared by 4 bases and J by 0 bases, with 10 bases between. Germline CDR1 and CDR2: SEHNR and FQNEAQ (reference sequence). CDR3: CASSYSLHSGANVLTF. In nucleotides, the CDR3 is TGTGCCAGCAGCTACAGCCTTCACTCTGGGGCCAACGTCCTGACTTTC.

This clone has a single count. For the CDR3, the DNA is TGTGCCAGCAGTGAAGGGACAGGGTGGGTCCACGAGCAGTACTTC. Translation: CASSEGTGWVHEQYF. V gene TRBV6-1 combines with J gene TRBJ2-7, with 8 nucleotides matching TRBD1. The ends lost 1 base at V and 5 bases at J; junction bases unmatched: 7. In germline, CDR1 is MNHNS, CDR2 SASEGT. The CDR3 has 15 amino acids.

The chain has TRBV11-3 and TRBJ1-2; D remains unclear. Germline assignment: CDR1 SGHNT and CDR2 YENEEA. The CDR3 has 12 amino acids. Trimming removed 0 bases from V and 4 bases from J, with 3 bases in between. CDR3 DNA: TGTGCCAGCAGCTTAGACGGCTATGGCTACACCTTC. Residues: CASSLDGYGYTF.

The chain uses TRBV7-2 and TRBJ1-1, with 8 nucleotides matching TRBD1. The germline V gene has CDR1 SGHTA and CDR2 FQGNSA. The V gene end was trimmed by 2 bases and the J gene end by 4 bases; junction bases not matched to a gene: 3. This CDR3 spans 14 amino acids. The CDR3 coding sequence is TGTGCCAGCAGCTTAACTGGACAGGGCACTGAAGCTTTCTTT. Residues: CASSLTGQGTEAFF.

The genes are TRBV18 and TRBJ1-6; D perhaps matches TRBD1 (6 bases). V was cut by 8 bases and J by 9 bases, with 23 bases left in between. This CDR3 spans 16 amino acids. CDR1 KGHSH and CDR2 LQKENI come from the germline V gene. The CDR3 here is CASGTIGPGASSPLHF. The CDR3, as DNA: TGTGCCAGCGGGACTATCGGCCCGGGGGCAAGTTCACCCCTCCACTTT.

The chain is built from TRBV7-9 and TRBJ2-7, with TRBD2 as a possible D gene (6 bases). The V and J ends lost 2 bases and 4 bases respectively, with 9 bases between them. The germline gives CDR1 SEHNR, CDR2 FQNEAQ (reference sequence). This CDR3 is built from 13 residues. The CDR3 reads CASSLFGGYEQYF. CDR3 in DNA: TGTGCCAGCAGCTTATTCGGGGGTTACGAGCAGTACTTC.

This sequence joins TRBV27 and TRBJ2-7, with unresolved D. The CDR3 covers 14 residues. Per germline, CDR1 MNHEY and CDR2 SMNVEV (reference sequence). V was clipped by 4 bases and J by 2 bases, with 12 bases between them. In DNA, the CDR3 is TGTGCCAGCAGTTATGGGATTTTGGCCTACGAGCAGTACTTC. This translates into CASSYGILAYEQYF.